This T cell receptor (beta chain) was obtained from a study of blood T cell repertoires in COVID-19. Study-wide context: PBMCs, B-cell-depleted T cells, or T cells provided the cDNA or gDNA that made up the material.

J gave up 9 bases and V 7 bases, and 7 bases lay outside the gene matches. Germline V CDR1 and CDR2: KGHDR, SFDVKD. There are 13 residues in the CDR3. Sequencing used immunoSEQ multiplex PCR; TCRdb keeps in-frame clones, though not all of them. The sample consists of under 250,000 clones, 80% to 85% of them appearing once. The sample was peripheral blood. This clonotype was sampled from a man in his forties or fifties with acute or convalescent COVID-19. The chain is built from TRBV24-1 and TRBJ2-1; 8 nucleotides match TRBD1. CDR3 in DNA: TGTGCCACCAGCCGGACAGGGAGTGGTGAGCAGTTCTTC. Residues: CATSRTGSGEQFF.